The 19 T cell receptor beta chains below were found in one sample sequenced in a study of blood T cell repertoires in COVID-19. Libraries were prepared by immunoSEQ multiplex PCR; TCRdb keeps only in-frame clonotypes and omits some of them. The sample shows approximately 150,000 clones, roughly 80% of them seen only once. What was sequenced was peripheral blood. Receptors originate from a man aged 70-80 years who had recovered from COVID-19.

The V and J genes are TRBV12-3 or TRBV12-4 and TRBJ2-1; tentatively, D is TRBD2 (5 bases). Trimming removed 5 bases from V and 9 bases from J, with 8 bases in between. This CDR3 is built from 11 residues. CDR3 residues: CASSLEGEQFF. For the CDR3, the DNA is TGTGCCAGCAGTCTCGAGGGTGAGCAGTTCTTC.

This clone was picked up a small number of times. The gene calls are TRBV12-3 or TRBV12-4 and TRBJ2-1, with 8 bases matching TRBD2. CDR3 length: 12 amino acids. J lost 9 bases, V lost 5 bases, and 3 bases had no gene match. The CDR3 sequence is CASSISGIEQFF. The DNA of the CDR3 is TGTGCCAGCAGTATTAGCGGGATTGAGCAGTTCTTC.

V usage is TRBV18 and J usage is TRBJ2-5; TRBD2 might be the D (6 bases). The CDR3 covers 14 residues. V dropped 3 bases and J dropped 4 bases, with 12 bases sitting between them. Germline V gene sequence: CDR1 KGHSH, CDR2 LQKENI. The CDR3 DNA follows: TGTGCCAGCTCACCTTGGGGGGATGTAGAGACCCAGTACTTC. Translation gives CASSPWGDVETQYF. Drawing the rest from reference TRBV18 and TRBJ2-5, the complete variable domain is NAGVMQNPRHLVRRRGQEARLRCSPMKGHSHVYWYRQLPEEGLKFMVYLQKENIIDESGMPKERFSAEFPKEGPSILRIQQVVRGDSAAYFCASSPWGDVETQYFGPGTRLLVL.

The chain uses TRBV18 and TRBJ1-2, with TRBD1 matching 7 bases. After removal of 5 bases from V and 8 bases from J, the junction contained 11 bases not matched to a gene. Germline loops: CDR1 KGHSH, CDR2 LQKENI. The CDR3 consists of 14 residues. The CDR3 reads CASSSGQYLQGYTF. DNA of the CDR3: TGTGCCAGCTCATCGGGACAGTACCTGCAAGGCTACACCTTC. Full variable domain (remainder filled in from reference TRBV18 and TRBJ1-2): NAGVMQNPRHLVRRRGQEARLRCSPMKGHSHVYWYRQLPEEGLKFMVYLQKENIIDESGMPKERFSAEFPKEGPSILRIQQVVRGDSAAYFCASSSGQYLQGYTFGSGTRLTVV.

The table lists this clone with a few counts. The rearrangement links TRBV12-5 to TRBJ2-7, with 14 bases fitting TRBD2. Germline V lookup: CDR1 LGHNT, CDR2 FRNRAP. The V and J ends lost 1 base and 3 bases, in that order; junction bases with no gene match: 11. The CDR3 sequence is 19 residues long. The CDR3: CASGLAPGTSGSVSYEQYF. The DNA of the CDR3 is TGTGCTAGTGGTTTGGCCCCCGGGACTAGCGGGAGTGTTAGCTACGAGCAGTACTTC.

This clone was recorded a few times. This chain uses TRBV29-1 with TRBJ1-2, with 10 positions matching TRBD1. The V and J ends lost 3 bases and 8 bases, in that order; junction bases with no gene match: 9. From germline, CDR1 is SQVTM and CDR2 ANQGSEA. The CDR3 runs 14 residues. DNA for the CDR3: TGCAGCGTTGATCGAACGACAGGGGGCGTAGGCTACACCTTC. It specifies CSVDRTTGGVGYTF.

V and J are TRBV27 and TRBJ2-1, with TRBD2 matching 10 bases. CDR3 length equals 15 residues. Germline V gene lookup returns CDR1 MNHEY and CDR2 SMNVEV (reference sequence). J gave up 8 bases and V 3 bases, and 7 bases lay outside the gene matches. Here the CDR3 reads CASSFRLAGDHEQFF. The CDR3, as DNA: TGTGCCAGCAGTTTTAGGCTAGCGGGAGATCATGAGCAGTTCTTC.

The chain couples TRBV6-5 to TRBJ2-7; TRBD2 aligns across 7 bases. V lost 8 bases, J lost 2 bases, and 3 bases stayed unmatched. CDR1 is MNHEY, CDR2 SVGAGI, per germline. CDR3 length: 12 amino acids. The CDR3 nucleotides are TGTGCCAGCCGGGACTATGCCTACGAGCAGTACTTC. Its translation is CASRDYAYEQYF.

V and J are TRBV30 and TRBJ2-1; 10 nucleotides align to TRBD2. CDR1 and CDR2 from the germline V gene are GTSNPN and SVGIG (reference sequence). This CDR3 has 13 residues. The trim removed 2 bases at V and 10 bases at J, leaving 5 bases unmatched. CDR3 in DNA: TGTGCCTGGAGTCCTGGGACTAGCGCCGAGCAGTTCTTC. The encoded protein is CAWSPGTSAEQFF.

The chain carries TRBV11-2 and TRBJ2-3; D might be TRBD1 (7 bases). The CDR3 extends over 14 amino acids. The germline gives CDR1 SGHAT, CDR2 FQNNGV. Trimming took off 5 bases at V and 5 bases at J, with 14 bases between the two ends. The CDR3 sequence: CASSQEQGGDTQYF. Here the CDR3 DNA reads TGTGCCAGCAGCCAGGAGCAGGGGGGAGATACGCAGTATTTT.

The gene calls are TRBV5-1 and TRBJ2-1; 7 bases map to TRBD2. Germline V gives CDR1 SGHRS, CDR2 YFSETQ. The CDR3 is made up of 16 amino acids. The V segment lost 0 bases and the J segment 11 bases; nucleotides outside the gene matches: 14. In nucleotides, the CDR3 is TGCGCCAGCAGCTTGGAAAGGCTAGCGGTGCCAATGAAGCAGTTCTTC. Translated: CASSLERLAVPMKQFF. Supplemented by reference TRBV5-1 and TRBJ2-1, the full variable domain reads KAGVTQTPRYLIKTRGQQVTLSCSPISGHRSVSWYQQTPGQGLQFLFEYFSETQRNKGNFPGRFSGRQFSNSRSEMNVSTLELGDSALYLCASSLERLAVPMKQFFGPGTRLTVL.

The chain couples TRBV23-1 to TRBJ2-1; 8 nucleotides align to TRBD1. TRBV23-1 falls under the ORF class, with uncertain function. There are 18 residues in the CDR3. Trimming at V came to 0 bases and at J to 0 bases, leaving 7 bases not matched to a gene. The CDR3 sequence: CASSQSRTGNISYNEQFF. As DNA, the CDR3 is TGCGCCAGCAGTCAATCCAGGACAGGGAATATCTCCTACAATGAGCAGTTCTTC.

The rearrangement uses TRBV5-4 and TRBJ2-7; 12 bases map to TRBD1. This CDR3 region has 15 residues. V shed 1 base and J 5 bases; nucleotides not matched to a gene: 4. The germline gives CDR1 SGHNT, CDR2 YYREEE (reference sequence). The CDR3 nucleotides read TGTGCCAGCAGCTTGTGGGGGACAGGGGGCAACGAGCAGTACTTC. This codes for CASSLWGTGGNEQYF.

The V and J genes are TRBV7-9 and TRBJ2-3, with a weak D call TRBD2 (7 bases). The V gene lost 5 bases and the J gene lost 2 bases, with 14 bases spanning the gap. This CDR3 contains 15 residues. CDR1 is SEHNR and CDR2 is FQNEAQ in the germline V gene (reference sequence). The CDR3 DNA sequence: TGTGCCAGCAGCCCAAAGGGGGGGCCCACAGATACGCAGTATTTT. The encoded protein is CASSPKGGPTDTQYF. Full variable domain (missing parts from reference TRBV7-9 and TRBJ2-3): DTGVSQNPRHKITKRGQNVTFRCDPISEHNRLYWYRQTLGQGPEFLTYFQNEAQLEKSRLLSDRFSAERPKGSFSTLEIQRTEQGDSAMYLCASSPKGGPTDTQYFGPGTRLTVL.

This chain joins TRBV5-4 and TRBJ1-4; D is perhaps TRBD1 (5 bases). V dropped 4 bases and J dropped 8 bases, with 15 bases sitting between them. The length of the CDR3 is 14 residues. The germline CDR1 and CDR2 sequences are SGHNT and YYREEE (reference sequence). CDR3: CASSRAGGGEKLFF. The CDR3 DNA reads as TGTGCCAGCAGCCGAGCGGGGGGGGGAGAAAAACTGTTTTTT.

V is TRBV5-5 and J is TRBJ2-5; D is perhaps TRBD2 (6 bases). Trimming cost V 2 bases and J 2 bases, with 7 bases left between them. The CDR3 has 13 residues. The germline V gene encodes CDR1 SGHKS and CDR2 YYEKEE (reference sequence). CDR3 residues: CASSFRGQETQYF. In DNA form, the CDR3 reads TGTGCCAGCAGCTTTCGGGGGCAAGAGACCCAGTACTTC. The full variable domain, with the rest looked up from reference TRBV5-5 and TRBJ2-5, is DAGVTQSPTHLIKTRGQQVTLRCSPISGHKSVSWYQQVLGQGPQFIFQYYEKEERGRGNFPDRFSARQFPNYSSELNVNALLLGDSALYLCASSFRGQETQYFGPGTRLLVL.

This clone was counted between two and nine times. This chain joins TRBV5-1 and TRBJ2-7; the match to TRBD1 covers 9 bases. This CDR3 has 15 residues. V lost 4 bases to trimming and J lost 0 bases; unmatched junction nucleotides: 5. Per germline, CDR1 SGHRS and CDR2 YFSETQ. The CDR3 DNA sequence: TGCGCCAGCAGCGATGACAGGGGGAGCTCCTACGAGCAGTACTTC. It codes for CASSDDRGSSYEQYF.

This chain links TRBV4-3 with TRBJ2-4, with TRBD2 identical over 7 bases. After removal of 4 bases from V and 7 bases from J, the junction contained 13 bases not matched to a gene. Germline CDR1 is LGHNA and CDR2 is YSLEER. The CDR3 is 16 amino acids. In DNA, the CDR3 is TGCGCCAGCAGCCCCTCAGGTGGCGGGAGTGCTAACATTCAGTACTTC. It encodes CASSPSGGGSANIQYF.

The J gene is TRBJ2-7, the V gene TRBV27; tentatively, D is TRBD2 (6 bases). Germline V gene sequence: CDR1 MNHEY, CDR2 SMNVEV (reference sequence). Between the trimmed V and J ends, which lost 6 bases and 7 bases, there was a span of 16 bases. The CDR3 length is 13 residues. CDR3 DNA: TGTGCCAGCAGCGGACTCTGGGCGGGGGAGCAGTACTTC. The encoded protein is CASSGLWAGEQYF.